This TCR beta chain derives from a study of beta chain features in type 1 diabetes listed by TCRdb under 2018. In the study overall: Mean age, gender distribution, total cell number and subset yield did not differ between patients and healthy donors. Whereas all 30 or so donors provided naive and central memory subsets, regulatory and stem cell-like memory subsets were isolated from just 8 patients and roughly eight healthy donors. A total of around 100 million sorted cells were examined across all samples, and RNA yield correlated strongly with the number of cells per subset. In the study, recently diagnosed type 1 diabetes patients and matched healthy donors were compared on the TCRB repertoires of their sorted circulating CD4+ T cell subsets. What the authors observed across the whole study: A moderate but significant shortening of TCRB CDR3 length was observed in type 1 diabetes patients in all four CD4+ subsets. Because cDNA was sequenced instead of genomic DNA, highly expressing activated cells could be over-represented, though the groups showed no difference in activation or CD3 levels. PCR may preferentially amplify shorter templates, but because patient and control samples were amplified and corrected together, any resulting skew would affect both groups equally. Only small numbers of individuals were included in the HLA sub-analyses, which left unresolved whether HLA type had any influence on TCRB rearrangement. Naive, central memory and regulatory TCRB repertoires appeared to be more similar among patients than among healthy donors. At VDJ recombination sites, type 1 diabetes patients had fewer insertions and more deleted nucleotides, which implies abnormalities in thymic rearrangement.

The V end loses 7 bases and the J end loses 4 bases, and a stretch of 16 bases separates them. Taken from the germline V gene, the CDR1 and CDR2 loops are MNHNS and SASEGT. The CDR3 runs 14 residues from the cysteine to the phenylalanine. Just CDR3 DNA is preserved here, 42 bases in frame from base 1. Each donor gave one peripheral blood draw, averaging around 120 mL, which was collected into heparinised tubes. Using a panel that included CD45RO, CCR7, CD25, CD127, CD95 and CD27, naive, central memory, regulatory and stem cell-like memory CD4+ T cells were sorted on a BD FACSAria II. All sorted populations exceeded 95% purity. PBMCs were isolated immediately by Lymphoprep density gradient centrifugation and stained directly without culture. To minimize batch effects, samples were stained and sorted in pairs, one healthy donor with one patient per experiment. All of the isolated RNA was reverse transcribed with the High Capacity cDNA Reverse Transcription Kit, so expressed TCRB transcripts were sequenced. Deep immunoSEQ sequencing was performed on naive, central memory and regulatory T cell samples, with an average of roughly 3.6 million total reads per sample. Sorted cells were lysed in RLT buffer and RNA was extracted with DNase-treated RNeasy Micro or Mini kits, depending on cell number. Each cell subset was processed separately to prevent cross-contamination, with patient and healthy donor samples processed together. Using the immunoSEQ multiplex PCR, TCRB sequences were amplified from cDNA into 87-bp fragments spanning the CDR3 region. Sequencing of the amplicons was performed on the Illumina HiSeq platform. The authors' pipeline ran thus. PCR bias was corrected computationally using synthetic template baselines, and reads within Hamming distance 2 were collapsed, with unmergeable singletons discarded. Reads were aligned against IMGT so that V, D and J genes, CDR3 length and insertions or deletions at six rearrangement sites could be assigned. Within each subset, clonotype counts were normalized to sorted cell number, after which true diversity and Gini coefficients were computed with the tcR R package. The overlap coefficient, calculated on TCRB nucleotide sequences, was used to measure repertoire sharing. Out-of-frame TCRB sequences from naive cells were analyzed to stand in for the pre-selection repertoire. The source is immuneACCESS, and TCRdb retained only in-frame sequences with V and J called. Part of the clones is not carried over; for the studies checked, unresolved V genes explain less than half of this, and the remainder is unexplained. The DNA gave D and trimming, while V, J and clone size come from that table. This sample holds roughly 700,000 clones; around 15% were observed only once. 0.02% to 0.025% of the sample is taken by the ten largest.

A remark on this clone: This receptor's antigen is unknown. It has no much larger one-base neighbor in the sample; base qualities were not kept.

This TCR derives from a man aged 18 to 30 with type 1 diabetes. The sequenced sample was naive CD4+ T cells from blood. The cell subset or site label for this specimen denotes: true naive CD4+ T cells. The receptor chain draws on TRBV6-1 and TRBJ1-2; no confident D gene assignment can be made. The DNA reads TGTGCCAGCAATTATCAGCTAGCTCTCTATGGCTACACCTTC. This yields the protein CASNYQLALYGYTF.